Included here is one T cell receptor (beta chain) sequence, with context. This entry is derived from a study of blood T cell repertoires in COVID-19. V was trimmed by 6 bases and J by 3 bases, leaving 8 bases between them. The CDR3 length is 13 residues. Germline V gene data show CDR1 as LGHNA and CDR2 as YSLEER. Authors' processing steps: Amplified reference gene primers provided the basis for estimating nucleated cell counts. Only in-frame clones appear in the TCRdb table, and some are missing; sequencing was by immunoSEQ multiplex PCR. That table gives V, J and clone size, and the DNA gave D and trimming. The sample yields fewer than 350,000 clones, 80% to 95% seen once.

This TCR derives from a woman under 40 with COVID-19, enrolled during active disease. The chain couples TRBV4-3 to TRBJ2-2; TRBD1 might be the D (6 bases). The specimen was peripheral blood. The CDR3 is CASRDSDTGELFF. CDR3 nucleotide sequence: TGCGCCAGCAGGGACAGTGACACCGGGGAGCTGTTTTTT.